This T cell receptor beta chain was identified in a study of T cell repertoires and HLA-DP antigens listed by TCRdb under 2018. Regarding the study in general: Using HeLa cells transduced to present allogeneic HLA-DP, the study set up an in vitro model of CD4+ T cell alloreactivity. Average DNA input was roughly 220 ng for sorted CD137+CD4+ samples, compared with about 1,100 ng for pre-culture CD4+ samples. The three donors, two male and one female, ranged from the 18-to-29 to the 60-to-69 age band. The two alloantigens modelled structurally similar versus dissimilar alloantigens, differing from self at one and nine to ten peptide-binding groove amino acids, respectively.

The investigation overall reported the following: An average cumulative frequency of roughly 33% against one allele and under 65% against the other was found for clones undetected before culture. The naive and memory CD4+ repertoires were not analysed as separate populations. Limitations included only a few donors, a non-physiological HeLa antigen-presenting system, and the use of total CD4+ responder cells. Sorted CD137+ cells showed similar clonality against both alloantigens (approximately 0.4), much higher than the clonality of pre-culture samples (around 0.04).

Untouched CD4+ T cells were isolated from Ficoll-separated PBMC through negative selection with magnetic beads, and an average purity of around 98% was reached. Untouched CD4+ T cells were isolated from Ficoll-separated PBMC with magnetic beads, reaching about 97.7% purity with negligible CD8+ contamination. Peripheral blood mononuclear cells were supplied by the buffy coats of three healthy blood donors, who served as the study donors. CMV seronegative status was shared by all three donors. The DNeasy Blood & Tissue Kit was used for extraction of genomic DNA. For each subject, genomic DNA from sorted CD137+CD4+ cells and from pre-culture CD4+ baseline samples underwent TCRB sequencing. CDR1 and CDR2, per the germline V gene (reference sequence), are SGHNT and YYREEE. At the junction V is shortened by 2 bases and J by 2 bases; bases outside the gene matches: 14. There are 18 amino acids in the CDR3, from cysteine to phenylalanine inclusive. Of all the DNA, just the CDR3 is kept, 54 bases in frame from base 1.

With respect to this clone: Its antigen remains undetermined. No base quality information exists; no much larger clone differs at one position.

The immunoSEQ multiplex PCR, with forward primers for 54 TRBV segments and reverse primers for 13 TRBJ segments, was used to amplify TCRB CDR3 regions. For pre-culture CD4+ samples, sequencing was done at deep resolution with a target of about 220,000 T cell genomes. Sequencing of amplicons was performed on an Illumina HiSeq System, and 87 bp reads covering the CDR3 were generated. The published analysis was carried out like this. Reads were corrected for PCR and sequencing errors, and CDR3 regions were defined by alignment to IMGT reference sequences. Synthetic template pools were used to estimate the numbers of templates and unique rearrangements. Clonality was computed as 1 minus Pielou's evenness. The Daley-Smith estimator was used to estimate richness. Morisita's index was used to measure repertoire overlap. Clones present in cultured samples but not detected in the pre-culture repertoire of the same donor were defined as low-abundance clones. TCRdb took over this immuneACCESS table, retaining in-frame rearrangements with V and J assigned. Such tables are incomplete; in checked studies, under half of the missing clones stem from an unresolved V gene, and the remainder is unexplained. V and J calls and clone size are those listed in that table; D and trimming were worked out from the DNA. The table for this sample lists about 73,000 clones; around 80% of them were counted only once. The biggest ten clones account for more than 1.5% of the sample.

The specimen was CD4+ T cells from PBMCs. Here the chain combines TRBV5-4 and TRBJ2-3; TRBD2 lines up with 7 middle nucleotides. The receptor was derived from a man aged 55 to 69 in good health and CMV-seronegative. The nucleotide sequence reads TGTGCCAGCAGCTTACCCCCTCTCGGCGGGGGAACCACAGATACGCAGTATTTT. Protein translation: CASSLPPLGGGTTDTQYF.